The rows below give T cell receptor beta chains drawn from one sample of a study of blood T cell repertoires in COVID-19. Clones were sequenced by immunoSEQ multiplex PCR, and TCRdb holds only the in-frame ones, with some missing. This sample carries about 46,000 clones, 88% of them seen once, and the ten largest clones take 8%. The sample was peripheral blood. The receptors were gathered from a man in his fifties with acute or convalescent COVID-19. CDR3s include the opening cysteine and the closing phenylalanine or tryptophan. The D gene is left open where the match is weak. The listing skips clone size in some rows; elsewhere it reads once, few, many or a size class.

J gene: TRBJ1-4; V gene: TRBV25-1; clone size: .; D gene: TRBD1; CDR3 protein: CASSDFRGPEKLFF; CDR3 DNA: TGTGCCAGCAGTGATTTTAGGGGGCCGGAAAAACTGTTTTTT
J gene: TRBJ2-1; V gene: TRBV6-5; clone size: once; D gene: .; CDR3 protein: CASVNLLSVPNEQFF; CDR3 DNA: TGTGCCAGCGTAAACCTTCTAAGCGTCCCCAATGAGCAGTTCTTC
J gene: TRBJ2-1; V gene: TRBV7-8; clone size: once; D gene: .; CDR3 protein: CASSSGGSGYNEQFF; CDR3 DNA: TGTGCCAGCAGCTCAGGGGGTAGCGGTTACAATGAGCAGTTCTTC
J gene: TRBJ1-2; V gene: TRBV3-1/TRBV3-2; clone size: once; D gene: .; CDR3 protein: CASSQAGDGYGYTF; CDR3 DNA: TGTGCCAGCAGCCAAGCAGGGGACGGCTATGGCTACACCTTC
J gene: TRBJ2-3; V gene: TRBV28; clone size: .; D gene: .; CDR3 protein: CASSLLLSTDTQYF; CDR3 DNA: TGTGCCAGCAGTCTCCTGTTAAGCACAGATACGCAGTATTTT
J gene: TRBJ2-2; V gene: TRBV10-1; clone size: .; D gene: .; CDR3 protein: CASPRGVGSGELFF; CDR3 DNA: TGCGCCAGCCCCAGGGGAGTGGGATCCGGGGAGCTGTTTTTT
J gene: TRBJ1-2; V gene: TRBV2; clone size: .; D gene: .; CDR3 protein: CASSPAGGVGYTF; CDR3 DNA: TGTGCCAGCAGTCCGGCGGGCGGAGTGGGCTACACCTTC
J gene: TRBJ2-6; V gene: TRBV5-1; clone size: few; D gene: .; CDR3 protein: CASSLTSWSSGANVLTF; CDR3 DNA: TGCGCCAGCAGCCTGACTTCATGGAGCTCTGGGGCCAACGTCCTGACTTTC
J gene: TRBJ1-2; V gene: TRBV12-5; clone size: .; D gene: TRBD1; CDR3 protein: CASGPPGQGIGLGYGYTF; CDR3 DNA: TGTGCTAGTGGCCCACCAGGACAGGGGATCGGGCTAGGCTATGGCTACACCTTC
J gene: TRBJ2-3; V gene: TRBV11-2; clone size: .; D gene: TRBD2; CDR3 protein: CASSRGGRTDTQYF; CDR3 DNA: TGTGCCAGCAGCCGCGGGGGGCGCACAGATACGCAGTATTTT
J gene: TRBJ1-1; V gene: TRBV4-1; clone size: .; D gene: TRBD1; CDR3 protein: CASSQIEGGRDTEAFF; CDR3 DNA: TGCGCCAGCAGCCAAATAGAAGGGGGCAGGGACACTGAAGCTTTCTTT
J gene: TRBJ2-5; V gene: TRBV5-1; clone size: .; D gene: TRBD2; CDR3 protein: CASSPAGVGETQYF; CDR3 DNA: TGCGCCAGCAGCCCAGCGGGAGTGGGGGAGACCCAGTACTTC
J gene: TRBJ1-5; V gene: TRBV5-4; clone size: .; D gene: TRBD1; CDR3 protein: CASSIDRDQPQHF; CDR3 DNA: TGTGCCAGCAGCATCGACAGGGATCAGCCCCAGCATTTT
J gene: TRBJ2-5; V gene: TRBV28; clone size: .; D gene: .; CDR3 protein: CASSVRDSPTQYF; CDR3 DNA: TGTGCCAGCAGTGTCCGGGACTCCCCGACCCAGTACTTC
J gene: TRBJ1-1; V gene: TRBV9; clone size: .; D gene: .; CDR3 protein: CASSVDSGNTEAFF; CDR3 DNA: TGTGCCAGCAGCGTTGACAGTGGGAACACTGAAGCTTTCTTT
J gene: TRBJ2-3; V gene: TRBV7-2; clone size: .; D gene: TRBD2; CDR3 protein: CASSVRLAGGPRDADTQYF; CDR3 DNA: TGTGCCAGCAGCGTGCGACTAGCGGGGGGGCCCCGGGATGCAGATACGCAGTATTTT
J gene: TRBJ1-1; V gene: TRBV7-9; clone size: .; D gene: .; CDR3 protein: CASSPRTVMNTEAFF; CDR3 DNA: TGTGCCAGCAGCCCCAGGACAGTCATGAACACTGAAGCTTTCTTT
J gene: TRBJ1-4; V gene: TRBV7-2; clone size: .; D gene: .; CDR3 protein: CASSPGGVGEKLFF; CDR3 DNA: TGTGCCAGCAGCCCGGGGGGGGTAGGCGAAAAACTGTTTTTT
J gene: TRBJ1-1; V gene: TRBV29-1; clone size: .; D gene: TRBD1; CDR3 protein: CSVEETGGDTEAFF; CDR3 DNA: TGCAGCGTTGAGGAGACAGGGGGGGACACTGAAGCTTTCTTT
J gene: TRBJ2-5; V gene: TRBV5-5; clone size: .; D gene: .; CDR3 protein: CASTERGGVVETQYF; CDR3 DNA: TGTGCCAGTACCGAGCGAGGAGGGGTTGTCGAGACCCAGTACTTC
J gene: TRBJ2-7; V gene: TRBV7-8; clone size: .; D gene: .; CDR3 protein: CASSPELHYEQYF; CDR3 DNA: TGTGCCAGCAGCCCGGAGCTACATTACGAGCAGTACTTC
J gene: TRBJ1-5; V gene: TRBV6-5; clone size: .; D gene: .; CDR3 protein: CASSYSVAGNQPQHF; CDR3 DNA: TGTGCCAGCAGTTACTCGGTAGCCGGCAATCAGCCCCAGCATTTT
J gene: TRBJ2-3; V gene: TRBV7-8; clone size: .; D gene: .; CDR3 protein: CASSLRLVSDTQYF; CDR3 DNA: TGTGCCAGCAGCTTAAGACTAGTTTCGGATACGCAGTATTTT
J gene: TRBJ2-7; V gene: TRBV2; clone size: .; D gene: TRBD2; CDR3 protein: CASKASGMDEQYF; CDR3 DNA: TGTGCCAGCAAGGCTAGCGGGATGGACGAGCAGTACTTC
J gene: TRBJ1-5; V gene: TRBV24-1; clone size: .; D gene: TRBD1; CDR3 protein: CATSERNRGLDQPQHF; CDR3 DNA: TGTGCCACCAGTGAACGAAACAGGGGGCTAGATCAGCCCCAGCATTTT
J gene: TRBJ1-2; V gene: TRBV7-2; clone size: .; D gene: .; CDR3 protein: CASSLKPADFNYGYTF; CDR3 DNA: TGTGCCAGCAGCTTAAAACCTGCGGATTTTAACTATGGCTACACCTTC
J gene: TRBJ1-1; V gene: TRBV7-9; clone size: once; D gene: .; CDR3 protein: CASQRGTNTEAFF; CDR3 DNA: TGTGCCAGCCAGAGGGGGACGAACACTGAAGCTTTCTTT
J gene: TRBJ1-2; V gene: TRBV5-5; clone size: .; D gene: .; CDR3 protein: CASSLNGVGSYGYTF; CDR3 DNA: TGTGCCAGCAGCTTGAACGGGGTTGGAAGCTATGGCTACACCTTC
J gene: TRBJ2-3; V gene: TRBV28; clone size: once; D gene: TRBD2; CDR3 protein: CASSPLAGGSDTQYF; CDR3 DNA: TGTGCCAGCAGTCCCCTAGCGGGAGGGTCAGATACGCAGTATTTT
J gene: TRBJ1-1; V gene: TRBV5-6; clone size: once; D gene: .; CDR3 protein: CASSLGDWFQAFF; CDR3 DNA: TGTGCCAGCAGCTTGGGCGACTGGTTTCAGGCTTTCTTT
J gene: TRBJ2-3; V gene: TRBV5-6; clone size: few; D gene: .; CDR3 protein: CASSWAGTSTDTQYF; CDR3 DNA: TGTGCCAGCAGCTGGGCGGGGACTAGCACAGATACGCAGTATTTT
J gene: TRBJ1-4; V gene: TRBV28; clone size: .; D gene: TRBD1; CDR3 protein: CASSLETGAEKLFF; CDR3 DNA: TGTGCCAGCAGTTTAGAGACAGGGGCGGAGAAACTGTTTTTT
J gene: TRBJ1-1; V gene: TRBV6-5; clone size: .; D gene: .; CDR3 protein: CASREPGVLEAFF; CDR3 DNA: TGTGCCAGCAGAGAGCCGGGGGTACTTGAAGCTTTCTTT
J gene: TRBJ1-2; V gene: TRBV9; clone size: .; D gene: TRBD1; CDR3 protein: CASSTRQGGYTF; CDR3 DNA: TGTGCCAGCAGCACCCGACAGGGTGGCTACACCTTC
J gene: TRBJ2-1; V gene: TRBV7-3; clone size: .; D gene: .; CDR3 protein: CASSFDSGVNEQFF; CDR3 DNA: TGTGCCAGCAGCTTCGACTCAGGGGTTAACGAGCAGTTCTTC
J gene: TRBJ2-3; V gene: TRBV12-3/TRBV12-4; clone size: .; D gene: .; CDR3 protein: CASSLGPTDTQYF; CDR3 DNA: TGTGCCAGCAGTTTAGGGCCAACAGATACGCAGTATTTT
J gene: TRBJ2-7; V gene: TRBV7-8; clone size: .; D gene: TRBD1; CDR3 protein: CASRPPGTGSHEQYF; CDR3 DNA: TGTGCCAGCAGGCCCCCCGGGACAGGGAGTCACGAGCAGTACTTC
J gene: TRBJ1-1; V gene: TRBV7-9; clone size: few; D gene: .; CDR3 protein: CASSPQGSAEAFF; CDR3 DNA: TGTGCCAGCAGCCCACAGGGTTCCGCTGAAGCTTTCTTT
J gene: TRBJ2-1; V gene: TRBV19; clone size: .; D gene: .; CDR3 protein: CASSPYHGSNDEQFF; CDR3 DNA: TGTGCCAGTAGTCCTTATCACGGGAGTAACGATGAGCAGTTCTTC
J gene: TRBJ1-4; V gene: TRBV19; clone size: once; D gene: .; CDR3 protein: CASSMATEKLFF; CDR3 DNA: TGTGCCAGTAGTATGGCCACTGAAAAACTGTTTTTT
J gene: TRBJ2-2; V gene: TRBV27; clone size: .; D gene: .; CDR3 protein: CASRLQGSVGTGELFF; CDR3 DNA: TGTGCCAGCAGGCTACAGGGATCCGTGGGCACCGGGGAGCTGTTTTTT
J gene: TRBJ2-7; V gene: TRBV7-8; clone size: .; D gene: TRBD2; CDR3 protein: CASSLMSGSDEQYF; CDR3 DNA: TGTGCCAGCAGCTTAATGAGCGGGAGTGACGAGCAGTACTTC
J gene: TRBJ1-1; V gene: TRBV19; clone size: .; D gene: TRBD1; CDR3 protein: CASSVRTGALNTEAFF; CDR3 DNA: TGTGCCAGTAGTGTCAGGACAGGGGCCTTGAACACTGAAGCTTTCTTT
J gene: TRBJ1-1; V gene: TRBV6-2/TRBV6-3; clone size: .; D gene: .; CDR3 protein: CASSYSTWTEAFF; CDR3 DNA: TGTGCCAGCAGTTACTCGACTTGGACTGAAGCTTTCTTT
J gene: TRBJ1-2; V gene: TRBV28; clone size: .; D gene: TRBD1; CDR3 protein: CASSPDRGWFYGYTF; CDR3 DNA: TGTGCCAGCAGTCCCGACAGGGGTTGGTTCTATGGCTACACCTTC
J gene: TRBJ2-1; V gene: TRBV5-1; clone size: .; D gene: TRBD2; CDR3 protein: CASSQRGDGEQFF; CDR3 DNA: TGCGCCAGCAGTCAGCGGGGGGACGGTGAGCAGTTCTTC
J gene: TRBJ2-1; V gene: TRBV27; clone size: .; D gene: TRBD1; CDR3 protein: CASSIHEGTGVRGTYNEQFF; CDR3 DNA: TGTGCCAGCTCAATTCACGAAGGGACAGGGGTCCGCGGTACCTACAATGAGCAGTTCTTC
J gene: TRBJ1-2; V gene: TRBV19; clone size: .; D gene: .; CDR3 protein: CASSEGRLYGYTF; CDR3 DNA: TGTGCCAGTAGTGAGGGGAGGCTCTATGGCTACACCTTC
J gene: TRBJ1-5; V gene: TRBV2; clone size: .; D gene: TRBD1; CDR3 protein: CASSPGTGPVWPQHF; CDR3 DNA: TGTGCCAGCAGTCCCGGGACAGGGCCCGTCTGGCCCCAGCATTTT
J gene: TRBJ1-5; V gene: TRBV5-8; clone size: once; D gene: .; CDR3 protein: CAGGQGQPQHF; CDR3 DNA: TGTGCCGGAGGTCAAGGTCAGCCCCAGCATTTT